This T cell receptor beta chain was documented in a study of cytomegalovirus exposure and HLA in healthy donors (dated by TCRdb to about 2017). In terms of the full investigation: According to a later analysis, one platform produced both the roughly 110 validation repertoires and the roughly 640 repertoires of the first cohort. In addition to the first cohort of approximately 670 subjects, a separate validation cohort of some 120 different subjects was used. The aim of the study was to test whether cataloging public T cell receptors could identify signatures of past pathogen exposure. High-throughput TCR immunosequencing, statistical association of individual TCRs with disease status, and machine learning were combined to predict cytomegalovirus infection status. Here is what the overall study found, with its caveats: The study gave a list of more than 150 TCR beta chains associated with cytomegalovirus. A later analysis had no HLA typing for the validation cohort, so co-occurrence there was scored across all 130 or so repertoires. Across donors, most TCR sequences were observed very rarely, whereas some public TCRs were present in many individuals. The authors suggested that the approach could potentially be generalized to other disease states and immunological phenotypes. Three of the identified cytomegalovirus-associated TCR beta chains were confirmed in vitro to be specific for cytomegalovirus antigens. Of the cluster scores, 90% to 95% were above 0 in a later analysis, which found that TCRs clustered in the first cohort also tended to co-occur in the 120 validation repertoires. Cytomegalovirus status was reported to be diagnosed by the classifier with high specificity and sensitivity in both the original and validation cohorts.

Separate from the approximately 670-subject first cohort, the validation cohort of 95 to 150 subjects was the group to which the donors belonged. Library method: the immunoSEQ multiplex PCR assay. For the original study's pipeline: A statistical classification framework was built to diagnose cytomegalovirus status from the catalog of TCR beta chain sequences. Entries here come from immuneACCESS through TCRdb and include only in-frame sequences with V and J called. Some clones fail to appear in such tables; in the studies checked, an unresolved V gene covers under half of the shortfall, and the cause of the remainder is unknown. The V and J calls and clone size come from that table; D and trimming were worked out from the DNA. Present in this sample are under 150,000 clones, about 86% of which were seen just once. The ten largest clones represent about 7.9% of the sample. Of note for this clone: It lacks a known antigen. Per-base quality was not reported, and no clone a single base away is much larger than it.

The germline V gene (reference sequence) sets CDR1 to DFQATT and CDR2 to SNEGSKA. Taken from cysteine to phenylalanine, the CDR3 has 11 residues. CDR3 DNA only is kept here, 33 bases in frame from base 1. V sheds 7 bases and J sheds 7 bases, leaving 8 bases between their ends. This TCR derives from a woman between 18 and 29 years old in good health and CMV-seropositive. The sequence joins TRBV20-1 to TRBJ1-6; perhaps TRBD1 is the D gene, with 5 bases matching. The sequencing input was PBMCs. At the DNA level, the sequence is TGCAGTGGCCAGGGAAATTCACCCCTCCACTTT. This sequence encodes CSGQGNSPLHF.